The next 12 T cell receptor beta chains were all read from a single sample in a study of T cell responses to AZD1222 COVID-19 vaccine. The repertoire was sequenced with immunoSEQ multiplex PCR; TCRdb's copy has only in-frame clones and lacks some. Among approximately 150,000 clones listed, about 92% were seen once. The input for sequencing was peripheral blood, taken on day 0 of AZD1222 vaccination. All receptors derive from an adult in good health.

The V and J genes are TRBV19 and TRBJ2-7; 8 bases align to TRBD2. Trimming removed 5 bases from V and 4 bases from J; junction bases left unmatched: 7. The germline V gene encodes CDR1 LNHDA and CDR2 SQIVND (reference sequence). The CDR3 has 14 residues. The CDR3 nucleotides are TGTGCCAGTAGTGAGACTAGCGAAACTTACGAGCAGTACTTC. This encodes CASSETSETYEQYF.

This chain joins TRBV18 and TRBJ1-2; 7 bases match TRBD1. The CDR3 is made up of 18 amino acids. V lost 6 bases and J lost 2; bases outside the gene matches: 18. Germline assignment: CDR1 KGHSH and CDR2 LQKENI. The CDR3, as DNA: TGTGCCAGCTCGCCCATTCCGGGACAGCTAGGCTTAAACTATGGCTACACCTTC. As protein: CASSPIPGQLGLNYGYTF.

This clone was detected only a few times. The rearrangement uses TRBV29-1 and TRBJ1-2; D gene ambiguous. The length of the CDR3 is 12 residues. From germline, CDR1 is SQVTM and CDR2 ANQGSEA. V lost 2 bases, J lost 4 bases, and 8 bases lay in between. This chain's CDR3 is CSVEMLSYGYTF. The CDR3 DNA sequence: TGCAGCGTTGAAATGTTATCCTATGGCTACACCTTC.

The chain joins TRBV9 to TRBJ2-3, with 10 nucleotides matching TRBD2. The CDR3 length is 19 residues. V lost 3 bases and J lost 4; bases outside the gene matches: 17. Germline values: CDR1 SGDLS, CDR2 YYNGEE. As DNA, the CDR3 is TGTGCCAGCAGCGGAGACCCGGCTAGCGGGAGTATAAGCGCAGATACGCAGTATTTT. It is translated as CASSGDPASGSISADTQYF.

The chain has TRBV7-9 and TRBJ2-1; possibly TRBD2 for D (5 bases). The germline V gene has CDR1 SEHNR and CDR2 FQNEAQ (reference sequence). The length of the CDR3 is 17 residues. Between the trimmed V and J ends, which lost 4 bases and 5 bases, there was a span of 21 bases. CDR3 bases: TGTGCCAGCAGCTCCTTAGGCGGTCAGGTGAGGGACAATGAGCAGTTCTTC. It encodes CASSSLGGQVRDNEQFF.

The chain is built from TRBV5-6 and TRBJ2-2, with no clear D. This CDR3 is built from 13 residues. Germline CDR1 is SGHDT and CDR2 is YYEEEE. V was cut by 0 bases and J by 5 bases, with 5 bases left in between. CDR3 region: CASSLGTTGELFF. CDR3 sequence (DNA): TGTGCCAGCAGCTTGGGAACTACCGGGGAGCTGTTTTTT. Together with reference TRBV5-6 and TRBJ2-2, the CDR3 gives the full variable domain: DAGVTQSPTHLIKTRGQQVTLRCSPKSGHDTVSWYQQALGQGPQFIFQYYEEEERQRGNFPDRFSGHQFPNYSSELNVNALLLGDSALYLCASSLGTTGELFFGEGSRLTVL.

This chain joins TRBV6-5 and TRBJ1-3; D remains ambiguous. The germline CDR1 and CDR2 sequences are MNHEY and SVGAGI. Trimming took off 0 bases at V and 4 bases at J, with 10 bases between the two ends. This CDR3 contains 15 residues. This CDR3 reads CASSYSRARGNTIYF. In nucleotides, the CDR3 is TGTGCCAGCAGTTACTCGAGGGCGAGGGGAAACACCATATATTTT.

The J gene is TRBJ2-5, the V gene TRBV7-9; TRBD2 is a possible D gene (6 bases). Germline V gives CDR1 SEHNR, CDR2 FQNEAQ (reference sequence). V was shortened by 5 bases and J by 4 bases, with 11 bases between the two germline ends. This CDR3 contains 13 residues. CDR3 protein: CASSPGLRETQYF. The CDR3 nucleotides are TGTGCCAGCAGCCCGGGACTGCGAGAGACCCAGTACTTC.

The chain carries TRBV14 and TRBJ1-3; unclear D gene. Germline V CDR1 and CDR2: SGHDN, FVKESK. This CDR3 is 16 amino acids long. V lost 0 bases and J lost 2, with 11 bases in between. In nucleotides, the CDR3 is TGTGCCAGCAGCCAAGATATGGAGGGTACTGGAAACACCATATATTTT. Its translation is CASSQDMEGTGNTIYF.

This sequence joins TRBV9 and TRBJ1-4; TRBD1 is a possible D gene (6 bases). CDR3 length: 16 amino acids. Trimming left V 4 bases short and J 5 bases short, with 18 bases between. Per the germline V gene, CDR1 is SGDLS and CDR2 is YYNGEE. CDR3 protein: CASSSSPRGGNEKLFF. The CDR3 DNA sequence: TGTGCCAGCAGCTCATCACCGAGGGGGGGGAATGAAAAACTGTTTTTT.

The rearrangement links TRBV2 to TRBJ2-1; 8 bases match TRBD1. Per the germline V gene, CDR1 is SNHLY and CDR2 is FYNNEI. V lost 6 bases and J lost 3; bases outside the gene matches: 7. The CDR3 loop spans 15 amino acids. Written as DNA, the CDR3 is TGTGCCAGCAGCGGCGGACAGGGACGCTACAATGAGCAGTTCTTC. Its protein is CASSGGQGRYNEQFF.

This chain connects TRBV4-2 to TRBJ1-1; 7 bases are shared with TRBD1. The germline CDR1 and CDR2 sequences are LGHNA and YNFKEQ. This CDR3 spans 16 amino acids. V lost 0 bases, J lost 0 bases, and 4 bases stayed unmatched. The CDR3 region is CASSQEGGQLNTEAFF. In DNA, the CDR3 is TGTGCCAGCAGCCAAGAGGGGGGACAGCTGAACACTGAAGCTTTCTTT.